Listed here are 25 T cell receptor beta chains from one sample, sequenced in a study of cytomegalovirus exposure and HLA in healthy donors. With 60 Vbeta and 13 Jbeta primers, the PCR was carried out. Using immunoSEQ multiplex PCR, the repertoire was profiled, and TCRdb retains in-frame clones only, with some absent. Among around 160,000 clones listed, about 75% were seen once. The sequenced sample was PBMCs. These receptors were taken from a woman in her thirties or forties in good health and CMV-seropositive.

The chain links TRBV7-2 to TRBJ2-7; no clear D. This CDR3 comprises 15 residues. CDR1 and CDR2 (germline): SGHTA, FQGNSA. V dropped 2 bases and J dropped 4 bases, with 15 bases sitting between them. The CDR3 nucleotides are TGTGCCAGCAGCTTATACGAAACGCGAAAATACGAGCAGTACTTC. Its translation is CASSLYETRKYEQYF.

The gene calls are TRBV11-2 and TRBJ2-1, with TRBD1 identical over 8 bases. Germline lookup yields CDR1 SGHAT and CDR2 FQNNGV. There are 15 residues in the CDR3. The trim removed 5 bases at V and 3 bases at J, leaving 6 bases unmatched. CDR3 in DNA: TGTGCCAGCAGCCACCAGGGGGCGATCTACAATGAGCAGTTCTTC. It codes for CASSHQGAIYNEQFF.

The chain couples TRBV27 to TRBJ2-7; 8 bases line up with TRBD2. With 6 bases clipped from V and 5 bases from J, the junction kept 0 bases outside the gene matches. The CDR3 extends over 11 amino acids. From germline, CDR1 is MNHEY and CDR2 SMNVEV (reference sequence). CDR3 in amino acids: CASRRGDEQYF. The DNA for the CDR3 is TGTGCCAGCAGGCGGGGGGACGAGCAGTACTTC.

In this sample, this clone turned up a few times. The rearrangement uses TRBV10-3 and TRBJ2-7, with 13 bases identical to TRBD2. CDR1 is ENHRY, CDR2 SYGVKD, per germline. The V gene end was trimmed by 10 bases and the J gene end by 4 bases; junction bases not matched to a gene: 7. This CDR3 region has 14 residues. CDR3 bases: TGTGCCACCCGACTAGCGGGAGGTTTGTACGAGCAGTACTTC. As protein: CATRLAGGLYEQYF.

The V gene is TRBV5-1, the J gene TRBJ2-3; TRBD1 aligns across 9 bases. The CDR3 is 15 amino acids. The V and J ends lost 3 bases and 6 bases, in that order; junction bases with no gene match: 8. CDR1 is SGHRS, CDR2 YFSETQ, per germline. CDR3 nucleotides: TGCGCCAGCAGCTACGGGGGACAGGGAAGGGATACGCAGTATTTT. This gives the protein CASSYGGQGRDTQYF.

The chain has TRBV9 and TRBJ2-3, with 9 positions matching TRBD2. Germline-derived CDR1 and CDR2 are SGDLS and YYNGEE. The CDR3 totals 16 residues. V was clipped by 2 bases and J by 0 bases; unmatched bases: 4. For the CDR3, the DNA is TGTGCCAGCAGCGTTTTGACTAGCGGTAGCACAGATACGCAGTATTTT. It is translated as CASSVLTSGSTDTQYF.

This chain uses TRBV6-1 with TRBJ1-1, with D uncertain. V was pared by 3 bases and J by 3 bases, with 8 bases between. This CDR3 has 13 amino acids. Germline loops: CDR1 MNHNS, CDR2 SASEGT. The CDR3 DNA reads as TGTGCCAGCAGTGATAGTTCCTACACTGAAGCTTTCTTT. Its translation: CASSDSSYTEAFF.

Worth noting for this clone: In the same sample, other DNA sequences code for this CDR3. This rearrangement joins TRBV6-5 to TRBJ1-3; D is unclear. This CDR3 contains 15 residues. Per the germline V gene, CDR1 is MNHEY and CDR2 is SVGAGI. V was shortened by 0 bases and J by 0 bases, with 6 bases between the two germline ends. The CDR3: CASSYSAGSGNTIYF. The CDR3, as DNA: TGTGCCAGCAGTTACTCCGCAGGCTCTGGAAACACCATATATTTT.

This clone has only one observation. J is TRBJ1-2 and V is TRBV15; D might be TRBD1 (6 bases). The germline gives CDR1 LNHNV, CDR2 YYDKDF (reference sequence). V was cut by 3 bases and J by 5 bases, with 13 bases left in between. The CDR3 spans 14 residues. CDR3 coding DNA: TGTGCCACCAGCAGCCCGCGGGGGGCGTATGGCTACACCTTC. Residues: CATSSPRGAYGYTF.

The chain carries TRBV27 and TRBJ2-3; TRBD2 might be the D (6 bases). V lost 5 bases to trimming and J lost 5 bases, with 14 bases between them. The germline CDR1 and CDR2 sequences are MNHEY and SMNVEV (reference sequence). This CDR3 comprises 14 residues. The DNA of the CDR3 is TGTGCCAGCAGTCCTCGGCGGGGAGGAGATACGCAGTATTTT. The encoded protein is CASSPRRGGDTQYF.

The chain recombines TRBV29-1 with TRBJ2-3; D gene unclear. Trimming stripped 0 bases from V and 4 bases from J, with 11 bases between. The CDR3 covers 14 residues. In germline, CDR1 is SQVTM, CDR2 ANQGSEA. DNA for the CDR3: TGCAGCGTTGAAGATGGTCCGGGTCCAGATACGCAGTATTTT. This gives the protein CSVEDGPGPDTQYF.

This clone was picked up a small number of times. The V gene is TRBV28, the J gene TRBJ1-6; TRBD1 matches at 9 bases. CDR1 is MDHEN, CDR2 SYDVKM, per germline. Unmatched junction bases numbered 9, after V lost 2 bases and J lost 7 bases. This CDR3 is 17 amino acids long. The CDR3 DNA reads TGTGCCAGCAGTTTAGATGCGGGGGGACAGGGAAATTCACCCCTCCACTTT. Translating gives CASSLDAGGQGNSPLHF.

The gene calls are TRBV28 and TRBJ1-1; no clear D gene. CDR1 and CDR2 from the germline V gene are MDHEN and SYDVKM. V dropped 6 bases and J dropped 6 bases, with 11 bases sitting between them. This CDR3 has 12 amino acids. The CDR3 sequence is CASREERAEAFF. The CDR3 DNA is TGTGCCAGCAGGGAGGAGAGGGCTGAAGCTTTCTTT.

The rearrangement uses TRBV6-1 and TRBJ2-5, with D possibly matching TRBD2 (6 bases). The CDR3 contains 15 residues. Germline V gene lookup returns CDR1 MNHNS and CDR2 SASEGT. The V end lost 5 bases, the J end lost 2 bases, and 15 bases lay between the germline ends. The CDR3 region has the DNA TGTGCCAGCAGTCCGTCCGCCGGGAGTCAAGAGACCCAGTACTTC. Its protein is CASSPSAGSQETQYF.

The chain uses TRBV5-4 and TRBJ2-1, with 13 bases aligning to TRBD2. Germline CDR1 SGHNT, CDR2 YYREEE (reference sequence). V shed 3 bases and J 7 bases; nucleotides not matched to a gene: 4. The CDR3 contains 15 residues. The CDR3 sequence: CASSSRTSGRNEQFF. Written as DNA, the CDR3 is TGTGCCAGCAGCTCGCGGACTAGCGGGAGAAATGAGCAGTTCTTC.

This clone has only a few counts. This sequence joins TRBV28 and TRBJ1-2; D ambiguous. The germline gives CDR1 MDHEN, CDR2 SYDVKM. V was shortened by 8 bases and J by 6 bases, with 19 bases between the two germline ends. The CDR3 extends over 14 amino acids. This CDR3 reads CASLIPRTGDGYTF. The CDR3 nucleotides read TGTGCCAGCCTCATCCCCAGGACTGGGGATGGCTACACCTTC.

This sequence joins TRBV6-1 and TRBJ2-7; 7 bases align to TRBD1. V gave up 4 bases and J gave up 0 bases; unmatched junction bases: 6. Germline V CDR1 and CDR2: MNHNS, SASEGT. There are 15 residues in the CDR3. The CDR3 DNA is TGTGCCAGCAGTGCCGACAGGGTAAGCTCCTACGAGCAGTACTTC. It encodes CASSADRVSSYEQYF.

This clone was detected only a few times. The rearrangement links TRBV19 to TRBJ1-1, with D perhaps TRBD1 (5 bases). Germline assignment: CDR1 LNHDA and CDR2 SQIVND (reference sequence). V lost 6 bases and J 4 bases, leaving 18 bases between the germline ends. CDR3 length: 15 amino acids. The CDR3 bases are TGTGCCAGTAGCACCGTAGAGGCGGGGGGCACTGAAGCTTTCTTT. Protein: CASSTVEAGGTEAFF. Full variable domain (rest looked up from reference TRBV19 and TRBJ1-1): DGGITQSPKYLFRKEGQNVTLSCEQNLNHDAMYWYRQDPGQGLRLIYYSQIVNDFQKGDIAEGYSVSREKKESFPLTVTSAQKNPTAFYLCASSTVEAGGTEAFFGQGTRLTVV.

This clone was counted a few times. The V and J genes are TRBV28 and TRBJ1-2; D call uncertain. Germline CDR1 MDHEN, CDR2 SYDVKM. The CDR3 consists of 14 residues. V dropped 5 bases and J dropped 4 bases, with 14 bases sitting between them. CDR3: CASSRAPGIYGYTF. In nucleotides, the CDR3 is TGTGCCAGCAGTAGGGCCCCGGGGATCTATGGCTACACCTTC.

The V call is TRBV21-1, the J call TRBJ1-2; the table names TRBD1, a call not compared with the DNA. TRBV21-1 is labeled a pseudogene. The length of the CDR3 is 14 residues. The CDR3: CASSGRTGNYGYTF. The CDR3 nucleotides are TGTGCCAGCAGCGGGCGGACAGGTAACTATGGCTACACCTTC.

The chain combines TRBV7-2 with TRBJ2-3; 10 bases match TRBD2. Germline loops: CDR1 SGHTA, CDR2 FQGNSA. The CDR3 runs 15 residues. The junction had 2 bases not matched to a gene; V was cut back by 5 bases and J by 0 bases. CDR3 coding DNA: TGTGCCAGCAGCCCGACTAGCGGGAGCACAGATACGCAGTATTTT. It specifies CASSPTSGSTDTQYF.

V is TRBV6-1 and J is TRBJ1-5; 7 bases align to TRBD1. In germline, CDR1 is MNHNS, CDR2 SASEGT. V was pared by 5 bases and J by 0 bases, with 4 bases of the junction left unmatched. The CDR3 has 15 residues. CDR3 protein: CASSWTGDSNQPQHF. In DNA form, the CDR3 reads TGTGCCAGCAGTTGGACAGGCGATAGCAATCAGCCCCAGCATTTT.

This chain joins TRBV11-2 and TRBJ2-1; a possible D gene is TRBD1 (6 bases). V was shortened by 5 bases and J by 2 bases, with 22 bases between the two germline ends. This CDR3 spans 18 amino acids. The V gene's germline CDR1 is SGHAT and CDR2 FQNNGV. CDR3 bases: TGTGCCAGCAGCCCGAATCCCGGACAGCCTTCAACCTACAATGAGCAGTTCTTC. It yields the protein CASSPNPGQPSTYNEQFF.

The V gene is TRBV29-1, the J gene TRBJ2-7, with TRBD1 matching 9 bases. The V segment lost 5 bases and the J segment 2 bases; nucleotides outside the gene matches: 1. In germline, CDR1 is SQVTM, CDR2 ANQGSEA. This CDR3 comprises 12 residues. CDR3 DNA sequence: TGCAGCGTTAGACAGGGGGCCTACGAGCAGTACTTC. The encoded protein is CSVRQGAYEQYF.

V gene TRBV5-1 combines with J gene TRBJ1-2; D remains unclear. V lost 2 bases and J lost 0, with 8 bases in between. The CDR3 contains 14 residues. The germline CDR1 and CDR2 sequences are SGHRS and YFSETQ. This CDR3 is CASSLDTSNYGYTF. DNA for the CDR3: TGCGCCAGCAGCTTAGACACGTCTAACTATGGCTACACCTTC.